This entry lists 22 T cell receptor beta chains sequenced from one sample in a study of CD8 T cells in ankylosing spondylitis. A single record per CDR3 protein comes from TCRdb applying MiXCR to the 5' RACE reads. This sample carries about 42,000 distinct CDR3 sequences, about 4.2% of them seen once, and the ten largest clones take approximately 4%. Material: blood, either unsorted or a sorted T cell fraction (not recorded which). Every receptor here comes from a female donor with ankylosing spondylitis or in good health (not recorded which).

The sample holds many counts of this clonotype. CDR3 sequence (DNA): TGTGCCAGCAGCGGCCCGGCTGGGAACACTGAAGCTTTCTTT. This codes for CASSGPAGNTEAFF. The chain recombines TRBV9 with TRBJ1-1; D not certain. Trimming removed 3 bases from V and 1 base from J, with 10 bases in between. The CDR3 has 14 amino acids. Germline V CDR1 and CDR2: SGDLS, YYNGEE.

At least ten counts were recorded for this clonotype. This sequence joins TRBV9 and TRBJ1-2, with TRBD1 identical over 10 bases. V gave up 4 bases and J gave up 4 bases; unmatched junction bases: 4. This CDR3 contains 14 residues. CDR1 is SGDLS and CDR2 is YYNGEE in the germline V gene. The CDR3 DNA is TGTGCCAGCAGCCGGACAGGGGGAATCTATGGCTACACCTTC. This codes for CASSRTGGIYGYTF. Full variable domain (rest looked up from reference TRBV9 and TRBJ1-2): DSGVTQTPKHLITATGQRVTLRCSPRSGDLSVYWYQQSLDQGLQFLIQYYNGEERAKGNILERFSAQQFPDLHSELNLSSLELGDSALYFCASSRTGGIYGYTFGSGTRLTVV.

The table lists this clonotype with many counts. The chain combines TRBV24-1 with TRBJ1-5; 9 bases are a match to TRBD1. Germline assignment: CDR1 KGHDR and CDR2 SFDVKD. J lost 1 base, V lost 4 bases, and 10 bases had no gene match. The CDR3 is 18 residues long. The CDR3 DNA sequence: TGTGCCACCAGTGAATACGACAGGGGGTACAGGAGCAATCAGCCCCAGCATTTT. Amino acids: CATSEYDRGYRSNQPQHF.

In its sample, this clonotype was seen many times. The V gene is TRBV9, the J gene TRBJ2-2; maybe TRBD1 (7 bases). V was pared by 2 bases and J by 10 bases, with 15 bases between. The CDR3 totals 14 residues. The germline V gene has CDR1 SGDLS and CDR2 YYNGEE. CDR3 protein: CASSVQGGDVELFF. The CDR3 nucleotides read TGTGCCAGCAGCGTTCAGGGGGGAGATGTGGAGCTGTTTTTT.

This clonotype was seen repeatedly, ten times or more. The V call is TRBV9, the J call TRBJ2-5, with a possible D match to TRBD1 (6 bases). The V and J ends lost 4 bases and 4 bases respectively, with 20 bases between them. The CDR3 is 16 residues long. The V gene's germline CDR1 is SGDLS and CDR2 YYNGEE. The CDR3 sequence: CASSPRQGLIPETQYF. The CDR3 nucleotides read TGTGCCAGCAGCCCGAGGCAGGGGTTGATTCCAGAGACCCAGTACTTC.

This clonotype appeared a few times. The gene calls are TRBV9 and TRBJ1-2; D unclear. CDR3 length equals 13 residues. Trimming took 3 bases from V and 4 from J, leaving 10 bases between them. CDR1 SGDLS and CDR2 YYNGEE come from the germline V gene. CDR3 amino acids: CASSGTASYGYTF. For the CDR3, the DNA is TGTGCCAGCAGCGGGACCGCATCCTATGGCTACACCTTC.

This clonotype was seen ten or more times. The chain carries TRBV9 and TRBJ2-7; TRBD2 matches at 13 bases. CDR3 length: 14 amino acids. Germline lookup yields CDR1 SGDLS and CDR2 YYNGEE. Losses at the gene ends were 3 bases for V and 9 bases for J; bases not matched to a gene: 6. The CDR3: CASSGGTSGKGQYF. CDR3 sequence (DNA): TGTGCCAGCAGCGGGGGGACTAGCGGGAAGGGGCAGTACTTC.

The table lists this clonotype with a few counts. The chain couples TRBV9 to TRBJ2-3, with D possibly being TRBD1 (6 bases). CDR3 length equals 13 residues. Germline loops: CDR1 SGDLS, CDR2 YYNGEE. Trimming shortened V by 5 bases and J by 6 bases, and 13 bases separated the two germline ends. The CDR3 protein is CASRGARGDTQYF. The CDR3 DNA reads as TGTGCCAGCAGGGGAGCTAGGGGGGATACGCAGTATTTT. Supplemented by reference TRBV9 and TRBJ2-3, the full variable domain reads DSGVTQTPKHLITATGQRVTLRCSPRSGDLSVYWYQQSLDQGLQFLIQYYNGEERAKGNILERFSAQQFPDLHSELNLSSLELGDSALYFCASRGARGDTQYFGPGTRLTVL.

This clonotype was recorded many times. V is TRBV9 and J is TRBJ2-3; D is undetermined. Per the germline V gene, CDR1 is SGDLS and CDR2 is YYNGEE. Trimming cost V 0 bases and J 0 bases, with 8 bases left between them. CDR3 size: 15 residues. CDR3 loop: CASSVGDGSTDTQYF. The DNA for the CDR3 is TGTGCCAGCAGCGTAGGAGACGGCAGCACAGATACGCAGTATTTT.

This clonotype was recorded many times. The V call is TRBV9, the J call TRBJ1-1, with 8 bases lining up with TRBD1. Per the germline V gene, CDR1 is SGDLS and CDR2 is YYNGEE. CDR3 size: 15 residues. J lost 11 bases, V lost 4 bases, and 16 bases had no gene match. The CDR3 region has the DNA TGTGCCAGCAGCCCATTGGACAGGGCGACCGTTGGGGCTTTCTTT. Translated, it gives CASSPLDRATVGAFF.

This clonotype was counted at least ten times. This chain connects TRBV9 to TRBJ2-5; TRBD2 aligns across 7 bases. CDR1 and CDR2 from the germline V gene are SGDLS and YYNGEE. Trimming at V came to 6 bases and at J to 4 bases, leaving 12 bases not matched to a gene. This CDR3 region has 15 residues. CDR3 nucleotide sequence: TGTGCCAGCACCCCATCCGGCGGGGAGGGAGAGACCCAGTACTTC. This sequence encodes CASTPSGGEGETQYF.

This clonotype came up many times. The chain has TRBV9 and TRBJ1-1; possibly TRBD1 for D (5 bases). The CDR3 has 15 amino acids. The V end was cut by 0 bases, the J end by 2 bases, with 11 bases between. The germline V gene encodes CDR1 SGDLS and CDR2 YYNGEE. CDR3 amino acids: CASSVDWGGNTEAFF. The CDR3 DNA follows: TGTGCCAGCAGCGTAGATTGGGGGGGAAACACTGAAGCTTTCTTT. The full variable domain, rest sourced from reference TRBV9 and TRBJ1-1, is DSGVTQTPKHLITATGQRVTLRCSPRSGDLSVYWYQQSLDQGLQFLIQYYNGEERAKGNILERFSAQQFPDLHSELNLSSLELGDSALYFCASSVDWGGNTEAFFGQGTRLTVV.

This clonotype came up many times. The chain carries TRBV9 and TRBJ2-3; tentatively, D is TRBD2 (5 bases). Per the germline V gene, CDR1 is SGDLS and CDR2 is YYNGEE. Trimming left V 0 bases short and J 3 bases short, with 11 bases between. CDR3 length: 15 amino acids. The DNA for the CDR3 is TGTGCCAGCAGCGTAGCTCAAGAGGGTACAGATACGCAGTATTTT. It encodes CASSVAQEGTDTQYF.

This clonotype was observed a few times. The CDR3 loop reads CASSISWRGYTF. The CDR3 bases are TGTGCCAGCAGCATCAGTTGGCGCGGCTACACCTTC. V and J are TRBV9 and TRBJ1-2; D is undetermined. Trimming stripped 4 bases from V and 8 bases from J, with 12 bases between. In germline, CDR1 is SGDLS, CDR2 YYNGEE. The length of the CDR3 is 12 residues. The variable domain in full, completed from reference TRBV9 and TRBJ1-2, reads DSGVTQTPKHLITATGQRVTLRCSPRSGDLSVYWYQQSLDQGLQFLIQYYNGEERAKGNILERFSAQQFPDLHSELNLSSLELGDSALYFCASSISWRGYTFGSGTRLTVV.

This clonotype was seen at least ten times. The CDR3 region has the DNA TGTGCCAGCAGCTCGCCCGGGGGCGACGGCACCGGGGAGCTGTTTTTT. It specifies CASSSPGGDGTGELFF. The chain links TRBV9 to TRBJ2-2, with D possibly being TRBD1 or TRBD2 (6 bases each). This CDR3 is 16 amino acids long. V was clipped by 4 bases and J by 4 bases, with 17 bases between them. Germline V lookup: CDR1 SGDLS, CDR2 YYNGEE.

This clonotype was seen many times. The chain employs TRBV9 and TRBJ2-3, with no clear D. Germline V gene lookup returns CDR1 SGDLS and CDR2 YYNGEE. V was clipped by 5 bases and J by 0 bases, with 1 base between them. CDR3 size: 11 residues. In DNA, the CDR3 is TGTGCCAGCAGGAGCACAGATACGCAGTATTTT. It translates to CASRSTDTQYF.

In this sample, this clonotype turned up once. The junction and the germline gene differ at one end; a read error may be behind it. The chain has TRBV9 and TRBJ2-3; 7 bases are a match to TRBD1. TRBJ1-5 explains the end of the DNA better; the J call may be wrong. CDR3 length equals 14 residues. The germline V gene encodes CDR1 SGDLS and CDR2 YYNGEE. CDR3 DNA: TGTGCCACCAGCGGGACAGCTAGCACAGATACGCAGCATTTT. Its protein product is CATSGTASTDTQHF.

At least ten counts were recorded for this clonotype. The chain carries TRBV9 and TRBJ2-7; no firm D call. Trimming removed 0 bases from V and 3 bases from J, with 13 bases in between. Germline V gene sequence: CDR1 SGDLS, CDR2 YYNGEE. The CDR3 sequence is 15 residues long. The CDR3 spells CASSVAGDPGYEQYF. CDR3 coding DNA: TGTGCCAGCAGCGTAGCTGGGGATCCTGGCTACGAGCAGTACTTC.

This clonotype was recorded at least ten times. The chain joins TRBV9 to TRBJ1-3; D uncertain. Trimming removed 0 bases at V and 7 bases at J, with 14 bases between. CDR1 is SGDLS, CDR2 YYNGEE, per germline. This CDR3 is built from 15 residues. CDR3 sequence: CASSVAWGAANTIYF. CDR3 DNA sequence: TGTGCCAGCAGCGTAGCTTGGGGAGCCGCGAACACCATATATTTT.

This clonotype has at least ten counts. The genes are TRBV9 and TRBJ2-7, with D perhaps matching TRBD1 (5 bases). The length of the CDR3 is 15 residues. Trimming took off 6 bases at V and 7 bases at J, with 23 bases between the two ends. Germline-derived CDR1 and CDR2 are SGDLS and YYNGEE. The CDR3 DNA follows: TGTGCCAGCACACCCCATGTCAGGGTAGATGCAGAGCAGTACTTC. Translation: CASTPHVRVDAEQYF.

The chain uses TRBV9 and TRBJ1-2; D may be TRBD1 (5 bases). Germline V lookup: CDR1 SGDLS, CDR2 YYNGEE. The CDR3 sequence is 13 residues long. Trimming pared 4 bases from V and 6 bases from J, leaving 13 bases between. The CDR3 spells CASSPWDGHGYTF. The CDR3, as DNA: TGTGCCAGCAGCCCCTGGGACGGCCATGGCTACACCTTC.

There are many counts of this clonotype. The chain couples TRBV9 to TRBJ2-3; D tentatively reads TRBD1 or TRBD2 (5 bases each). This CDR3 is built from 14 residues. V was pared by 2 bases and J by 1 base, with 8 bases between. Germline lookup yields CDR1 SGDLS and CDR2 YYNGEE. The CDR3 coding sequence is TGTGCCAGCAGCGTGGGACCCCGCACAGATACGCAGTATTTT. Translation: CASSVGPRTDTQYF.